The 18 T cell receptor beta chains below come from one sample, sequenced in a study of PD-L1 blockade in urothelial cancer. TCRdb's table, derived via immunoSEQ multiplex PCR, lists solely in-frame clones and lacks some. This sample has 55,000 to 70,000 clones; 86% occur once, and the top ten carry less than 3.5%. Sequenced here: PBMCs, sampled around atezolizumab (anti-PD-L1) treatment. These receptors came from a man aged 50-59 years with urothelial cancer.

The chain combines TRBV2 with TRBJ2-7; D might be TRBD1 (7 bases). Germline loops: CDR1 SNHLY, CDR2 FYNNEI. This CDR3 is 12 amino acids long. Trimming took off 6 bases at V and 7 bases at J, with 13 bases between the two ends. DNA for the CDR3: TGTGCCAGCAGGGAGGGGGCTAGGGAGCAGTACTTC. It yields the protein CASREGAREQYF.

V and J are TRBV6-1 and TRBJ1-5, with 12 nucleotides matching TRBD1. The germline CDR1 and CDR2 sequences are MNHNS and SASEGT. Losses at the gene ends were 2 bases for V and 1 base for J; bases not matched to a gene: 9. The CDR3 consists of 19 residues. CDR3 coding DNA: TGTGCCAGCAGTGAACGAGGGGACAGGGGGCCTTTAAGCAATCAGCCCCAGCATTTT. Translation: CASSERGDRGPLSNQPQHF.

J is TRBJ2-4 and V is TRBV27, with 12 nucleotides matching TRBD2. From germline, CDR1 is MNHEY and CDR2 SMNVEV (reference sequence). The CDR3 totals 20 residues. J lost 3 bases, V lost 5 bases, and 17 bases had no gene match. CDR3 residues: CASSLTFPTSGSVVKNIQYF. The CDR3 region has the DNA TGTGCCAGCAGTCTTACCTTTCCGACTAGCGGGAGTGTTGTCAAAAACATTCAGTACTTC.

The V call is TRBV30, the J call TRBJ2-7, with 8 bases matching TRBD2. V was pared by 4 bases and J by 4 bases, with 3 bases of the junction left unmatched. Germline V gene lookup returns CDR1 GTSNPN and CDR2 SVGIG (reference sequence). The CDR3 runs 12 residues. The CDR3 loop is CAWTSGLYEQYF. CDR3 coding DNA: TGTGCCTGGACTAGCGGGCTTTACGAGCAGTACTTC.

This chain uses TRBV5-4 with TRBJ2-1, with a possible D match to TRBD2 (7 bases). Looked up from germline, CDR1 is SGHNT and CDR2 is YYREEE (reference sequence). CDR3 size: 14 residues. V was clipped by 0 bases and J by 7 bases, with 11 bases between them. The CDR3 region is CASSLVGGRNEQFF. The CDR3 bases are TGTGCCAGCAGCTTGGTCGGGGGGCGGAATGAGCAGTTCTTC.

The genes are TRBV28 and TRBJ2-1, with D possibly TRBD1 on 5 matching bases. Germline V gene lookup returns CDR1 MDHEN and CDR2 SYDVKM. This CDR3 is 15 amino acids long. V was trimmed by 5 bases and J by 9 bases, leaving 20 bases between them. DNA for the CDR3: TGTGCCAGCAGTACGACAGCGAAAGGCTCTGGTGAGCAGTTCTTC. Translated: CASSTTAKGSGEQFF.

The rearrangement joins TRBV5-1 to TRBJ1-1; 9 nucleotides agree with TRBD1. V lost 0 bases, J lost 3 bases, and 3 bases stayed unmatched. Germline-derived CDR1 and CDR2 are SGHRS and YFSETQ. The CDR3 has 15 residues. The CDR3 is CASSLETGGYTEAFF. CDR3 nucleotide sequence: TGCGCCAGCAGCTTGGAAACAGGGGGCTACACTGAAGCTTTCTTT.

V and J are TRBV5-1 and TRBJ2-3, with 8 bases that match TRBD2. The CDR3 consists of 15 residues. The germline gives CDR1 SGHRS, CDR2 YFSETQ. J gave up 6 bases and V 2 bases, and 8 bases lay outside the gene matches. The chain's CDR3 is CASSLATGGFDTQYF. The DNA for the CDR3 is TGCGCCAGCAGCTTAGCAACGGGAGGGTTTGATACGCAGTATTTT. Using reference TRBV5-1 and TRBJ2-3 for the parts outside the CDR3, the full variable domain is KAGVTQTPRYLIKTRGQQVTLSCSPISGHRSVSWYQQTPGQGLQFLFEYFSETQRNKGNFPGRFSGRQFSNSRSEMNVSTLELGDSALYLCASSLATGGFDTQYFGPGTRLTVL.

V and J are TRBV19 and TRBJ2-7; tentatively, D is TRBD2 (5 bases). The CDR3 is 15 amino acids. Trimming removed 2 bases from V and 0 bases from J, with 11 bases in between. CDR1 and CDR2 (germline): LNHDA, SQIVND (reference sequence). The chain's CDR3 is CASSIKGGHSYEQYF. The CDR3 bases are TGTGCCAGTAGTATAAAAGGCGGGCACTCCTACGAGCAGTACTTC.

This clone was recorded a few times. The chain combines TRBV2 with TRBJ2-5; 7 bases align to TRBD2. The CDR3 sequence is 17 residues long. Germline CDR1 and CDR2: SNHLY and FYNNEI. The ends lost 8 bases at V and 0 bases at J; junction bases unmatched: 15. The DNA of the CDR3 is TGTGCCAGCCTCGGGGGAGGGCCGTTTACATACCAAGAGACCCAGTACTTC. Translated, it gives CASLGGGPFTYQETQYF.

This clone has just one count. The rearrangement joins TRBV6-1 to TRBJ1-1; 7 bases are shared with TRBD1. J gave up 5 bases and V 1 base, and 7 bases lay outside the gene matches. The CDR3 has 15 residues. Germline V gene lookup returns CDR1 MNHNS and CDR2 SASEGT. The CDR3 here is CASSEVHRGWTEAFF. The DNA of the CDR3 is TGTGCCAGCAGTGAAGTGCACAGGGGTTGGACTGAAGCTTTCTTT.

The chain links TRBV28 to TRBJ2-7; D might be TRBD2 (5 bases). The CDR3 is made up of 15 amino acids. In germline, CDR1 is MDHEN, CDR2 SYDVKM. V was pared by 3 bases and J by 6 bases, with 18 bases between. The CDR3 coding sequence is TGTGCCAGCAGTTTTGAGAGCGGACCAAGGCTCGAGCAGTACTTC. It specifies CASSFESGPRLEQYF.

The chain combines TRBV7-9 with TRBJ2-1; TRBD2 aligns across 7 bases. With V trimmed by 1 base and J by 9 bases, 6 bases remained unmatched. This CDR3 is 14 amino acids long. The germline V gene has CDR1 SEHNR and CDR2 FQNEAQ (reference sequence). In DNA form, the CDR3 reads TGTGCCAGCAGCTTAGGACTTGGCGGGGGTGAGCAGTTCTTC. Translation gives CASSLGLGGGEQFF.

The chain has TRBV7-8 and TRBJ2-3; unclear D gene. The CDR3 totals 17 residues. CDR1 SGHVS and CDR2 FQNEAQ come from the germline V gene. V dropped 0 bases and J dropped 1 base, with 14 bases sitting between them. CDR3 nucleotide sequence: TGTGCCAGCAGCTTAGCGCGACTCCGGGTGGGCACAGATACGCAGTATTTT. Translating it yields CASSLARLRVGTDTQYF.

V gene TRBV7-9 combines with J gene TRBJ2-3, with 8 bases fitting TRBD1. V gave up 6 bases and J gave up 2 bases; unmatched junction bases: 7. This CDR3 spans 15 amino acids. Germline-derived CDR1 and CDR2 are SEHNR and FQNEAQ (reference sequence). CDR3 region: CASSGQGAYTDTQYF. CDR3 in DNA: TGTGCCAGCAGTGGGCAGGGGGCGTACACAGATACGCAGTATTTT.

The chain couples TRBV6-6 to TRBJ2-1; D is ambiguous. Trimming stripped 5 bases from V and 0 bases from J, with 14 bases between. This CDR3 has 16 amino acids. Germline V gene data show CDR1 as MNHNY and CDR2 as SVGAGI (reference sequence). DNA for the CDR3: TGTGCCAGCAGTCCACAAGACCACAGCTCCTACAATGAGCAGTTCTTC. As protein: CASSPQDHSSYNEQFF.

J is TRBJ2-5 and V is TRBV15, with 10 bases identical to TRBD2. V gave up 2 bases and J gave up 5 bases; unmatched junction bases: 5. The CDR3 has 15 amino acids. CDR1 is LNHNV and CDR2 is YYDKDF in the germline V gene (reference sequence). The CDR3 sequence is CATSRSLAGAETQYF. The CDR3 bases are TGTGCCACCAGCAGATCGCTAGCGGGAGCCGAGACCCAGTACTTC. Complete variable domain (other parts from reference TRBV15 and TRBJ2-5): DAMVIQNPRYQVTQFGKPVTLSCSQTLNHNVMYWYQQKSSQAPKLLFHYYDKDFNNEADTPDNFQSRRPNTSFCFLDIRSPGLGDTAMYLCATSRSLAGAETQYFGPGTRLLVL.

V usage is TRBV7-2 and J usage is TRBJ2-3; 7 positions match TRBD1. The CDR3 loop spans 15 amino acids. Germline V gene lookup returns CDR1 SGHTA and CDR2 FQGNSA. The V segment lost 5 bases and the J segment 6 bases; nucleotides outside the gene matches: 11. The CDR3, as DNA: TGTGCCAGCAGCCAAGGGGGCCTGAATGGTGATACGCAGTATTTT. Encoded protein: CASSQGGLNGDTQYF.